This T cell receptor (beta chain) was captured by sequencing in a study of T cells after yellow fever vaccination. Study results and limitations: Though it reached lower strength, the secondary response hit its peak faster, day 5 versus 15.

Worth noting for this clonotype: Its antigen is not identified.

Germline CDR1 and CDR2: SGHRS and YFSETQ. The CDR3 is 15 residues long. Trimming took 6 bases from V and 0 from J, leaving 14 bases between them. They built TCR cDNA with 5'RACE template switching, a step that put in a universal primer site and UMIs. Via MiXCR, TCRdb re-called the 5' RACE reads, giving one row per CDR3 protein. The data hold under 550,000 distinct CDR3 sequences, with 20% to 25% observed a single time. The sequence was obtained from a man younger than 35 who received the YFV17D yellow fever vaccine. The chain links TRBV5-1 to TRBJ2-3, with no clear D. Material: PBMCs, obtained roughly 20 days after the first yellow fever vaccination. CDR3 nucleotide sequence: TGCGCCAGCAACTCTGGTGGAGTAAGCACAGATACGCAGTATTTT. Its protein is CASNSGGVSTDTQYF. The full variable domain, rest sourced from reference TRBV5-1 and TRBJ2-3, is KAGVTQTPRYLIKTRGQQVTLSCSPISGHRSVSWYQQTPGQGLQFLFEYFSETQRNKGNFPGRFSGRQFSNSRSEMNVSTLELGDSALYLCASNSGGVSTDTQYFGPGTRLTVL.